This is a list of T cell receptor beta chains from one sample in a study of Ad26.COV2.S vaccination and SARS-CoV-2 variants. The repertoire was sequenced with immunoSEQ multiplex PCR; TCRdb's copy has only in-frame clones and lacks some. The sample contains about 400,000 clones, about 80% of which appear only once. The material sequenced was peripheral blood, taken in a trial of Ad26.COV2.S vaccine versus placebo. The receptor set was obtained from a person aged 18 to 59 who received the Ad26.COV2.S COVID-19 vaccine or a placebo. Both conserved end residues are part of each CDR3. D genes are given only for firm matches. Clone size is not always given. Where it is, it says once, few, many or a class for expanded clones.

abundance: few; j_gene: TRBJ1-3; d_gene: NA; v_gene: TRBV5-1; CDR3nt: TGCGCCAGCAGCTTGAGTCCGGGGGGTCCGACCCCGAACACCATATATTTT; CDR3aa: CASSLSPGGPTPNTIYF
abundance: NA; j_gene: TRBJ1-2; d_gene: NA; v_gene: TRBV5-1; CDR3nt: TGCGCCAGCAGCATCCACCTTGCGGGAAAAGCTAACTATGGCTACACCTTC; CDR3aa: CASSIHLAGKANYGYTF
abundance: few; j_gene: TRBJ2-2; d_gene: TRBD1; v_gene: TRBV4-1; CDR3nt: TGCGCCAGCAGCCAAGTACAGGGGGCCGGCGGGGAGCTGTTTTTT; CDR3aa: CASSQVQGAGGELFF
abundance: NA; j_gene: TRBJ1-1; d_gene: TRBD1; v_gene: TRBV5-6; CDR3nt: TGTGCCAGCAGCTTGGTTGGGACAGGGGGCTTTTTGGACACTGAAGCTTTCTTT; CDR3aa: CASSLVGTGGFLDTEAFF
abundance: NA; j_gene: TRBJ1-1; d_gene: NA; v_gene: TRBV6-2/TRBV6-3; CDR3nt: TGTGCCAGCAGTTACATCGAGGGGGCTTTCTTT; CDR3aa: CASSYIEGAFF
abundance: NA; j_gene: TRBJ2-2; d_gene: NA; v_gene: TRBV19; CDR3nt: TGTGCCAGTAGTATACAGGGTGGGGAGCTGTTTTTT; CDR3aa: CASSIQGGELFF
abundance: NA; j_gene: TRBJ1-2; d_gene: TRBD1; v_gene: TRBV27; CDR3nt: TGTGCCAGCAGTCCGGGACAGGGGGCGCTAGTCTATGGCTACACCTTC; CDR3aa: CASSPGQGALVYGYTF
abundance: NA; j_gene: TRBJ1-3; d_gene: NA; v_gene: TRBV7-3; CDR3nt: TGTGCCAGCAGCCTCACGCAAGGAAATGGAAACACCATATATTTT; CDR3aa: CASSLTQGNGNTIYF
abundance: NA; j_gene: TRBJ1-2; d_gene: NA; v_gene: TRBV7-2; CDR3nt: TGTGCCAGCAGCTTAGATAGGGTTATAGGCTACACCTTC; CDR3aa: CASSLDRVIGYTF
abundance: NA; j_gene: TRBJ1-1; d_gene: NA; v_gene: TRBV5-1; CDR3nt: TGCGCCAGCAGTGAGTACGGGGGCACTGAAGCTTTCTTT; CDR3aa: CASSEYGGTEAFF
abundance: NA; j_gene: TRBJ2-7; d_gene: NA; v_gene: TRBV7-2; CDR3nt: TGTGCCAGCAGCTTCGGGACCGGGACCTACGAGCAGTACTTC; CDR3aa: CASSFGTGTYEQYF
abundance: NA; j_gene: TRBJ2-5; d_gene: NA; v_gene: TRBV7-9; CDR3nt: TGTGCCAGCACTACAAGGGAGGGGGCGCAGCATGGAGAGACCCAGTACTTC; CDR3aa: CASTTREGAQHGETQYF
abundance: NA; j_gene: TRBJ1-1; d_gene: NA; v_gene: TRBV7-9; CDR3nt: TGTGCCAGCAGCCCACAGGGAGAGGCGAACACTGAAGCTTTCTTT; CDR3aa: CASSPQGEANTEAFF
abundance: NA; j_gene: TRBJ1-3; d_gene: NA; v_gene: TRBV6-5; CDR3nt: TGTGCCAGCAGTTACTCGTGGGGGAATGGAAACACCATATATTTT; CDR3aa: CASSYSWGNGNTIYF
abundance: NA; j_gene: TRBJ2-5; d_gene: NA; v_gene: TRBV28; CDR3nt: TGTGCCAGCAGAGAACCCTCGACAGGAAAAGAGACCCAGTACTTC; CDR3aa: CASREPSTGKETQYF
abundance: NA; j_gene: TRBJ1-2; d_gene: NA; v_gene: TRBV29-1; CDR3nt: TGCAGCGGGAGGGCAGGGGAATTTGGCTACACCTTC; CDR3aa: CSGRAGEFGYTF
abundance: NA; j_gene: TRBJ2-2; d_gene: NA; v_gene: TRBV29-1; CDR3nt: TGCAGCGTTGGGCGTGGCCGTAACACCGGGGAGCTGTTTTTT; CDR3aa: CSVGRGRNTGELFF
abundance: NA; j_gene: TRBJ1-1; d_gene: NA; v_gene: TRBV11-2; CDR3nt: TGTGCCAGCAGCAAAGCACATTACAGGGTTACTCCTGAAGCTTTCTTT; CDR3aa: CASSKAHYRVTPEAFF
abundance: NA; j_gene: TRBJ2-7; d_gene: NA; v_gene: TRBV28; CDR3nt: TGTGCCAGCAGCCCCCGCCGGGACTCCTCTCATTGGAGCTCCTACGAGCAGTACTTC; CDR3aa: CASSPRRDSSHWSSYEQYF
abundance: NA; j_gene: TRBJ1-6; d_gene: NA; v_gene: TRBV11-3; CDR3nt: TGTGCCAGCAGCCGGAGCGGGTATAATTCACCCCTCCACTTT; CDR3aa: CASSRSGYNSPLHF
abundance: NA; j_gene: TRBJ1-6; d_gene: NA; v_gene: TRBV6-5; CDR3nt: TGTGCCAGTCGCCGGGACCCCCTGGCCCTCCACTTT; CDR3aa: CASRRDPLALHF
abundance: NA; j_gene: TRBJ2-1; d_gene: TRBD2; v_gene: TRBV10-2; CDR3nt: TGCGCCAGCAGTCACTTAGCGGGAGCGGCGGGTGAGCAGTTCTTC; CDR3aa: CASSHLAGAAGEQFF
abundance: once; j_gene: TRBJ2-6; d_gene: NA; v_gene: TRBV18; CDR3nt: TGTGCCAGCTCCTCGCGTCCCACGGGCTCTGGGGCCAACGTCCTGACTTTC; CDR3aa: CASSSRPTGSGANVLTF
abundance: NA; j_gene: TRBJ2-1; d_gene: NA; v_gene: TRBV7-9; CDR3nt: TGTGCCAGCAGCTTATATCGACAGGCGTTCTACAATGAGCAGTTCTTC; CDR3aa: CASSLYRQAFYNEQFF
abundance: NA; j_gene: TRBJ2-7; d_gene: TRBD2; v_gene: TRBV3-1/TRBV3-2; CDR3nt: TGTGCCAGCAGCCGTAAGCGGGAGACTCACTACGAGCAGTACTTC; CDR3aa: CASSRKRETHYEQYF
abundance: NA; j_gene: TRBJ2-5; d_gene: NA; v_gene: TRBV5-5; CDR3nt: TGTGCCAGCAGCTTGTCGATGGTGGCGGTCCTAAGAGAGGAGACCCAGTACTTC; CDR3aa: CASSLSMVAVLREETQYF
abundance: NA; j_gene: TRBJ1-2; d_gene: NA; v_gene: TRBV30; CDR3nt: TGTGCCTGGGAGCCGGGGCACGATGGCTACACCTTC; CDR3aa: CAWEPGHDGYTF
abundance: NA; j_gene: TRBJ1-3; d_gene: NA; v_gene: TRBV11-3; CDR3nt: TGTGCCAGCAGTCTGAGGAGCTCTGGAAACACCATATATTTT; CDR3aa: CASSLRSSGNTIYF
abundance: NA; j_gene: TRBJ2-3; d_gene: NA; v_gene: TRBV11-2; CDR3nt: TGTGCCAGCAGCTCACCCCGGGGGGCCCACGGTACGCAGTATTTT; CDR3aa: CASSSPRGAHGTQYF
abundance: NA; j_gene: TRBJ2-5; d_gene: TRBD1; v_gene: TRBV5-6; CDR3nt: TGTGCCAGCAGTCAGGGGGCTGGAGAGACCCAGTACTTC; CDR3aa: CASSQGAGETQYF
abundance: once; j_gene: TRBJ2-3; d_gene: TRBD2; v_gene: TRBV4-1; CDR3nt: TGCGCCAGCAGCCGTAGCGGGACCCACACAGATACGCAGTATTTT; CDR3aa: CASSRSGTHTDTQYF
abundance: NA; j_gene: TRBJ1-4; d_gene: NA; v_gene: TRBV11-2; CDR3nt: TGTGCCAGCAGATCAGGGAGCAGGACCCCAGGAAAACTGTTTTTT; CDR3aa: CASRSGSRTPGKLFF
abundance: once; j_gene: TRBJ1-1; d_gene: NA; v_gene: TRBV7-3; CDR3nt: TGTGCCAGCAGCCCGACTTGGAACACTGAAGCTTTCTTT; CDR3aa: CASSPTWNTEAFF
abundance: NA; j_gene: TRBJ2-5; d_gene: TRBD2; v_gene: TRBV9; CDR3nt: TGTGCCAGCAGCCCCCCGGGGAGGGGCCAAGAGACCCAGTACTTC; CDR3aa: CASSPPGRGQETQYF
abundance: NA; j_gene: TRBJ2-5; d_gene: NA; v_gene: TRBV7-2; CDR3nt: TGTGCCAGCAGCTTAGAAGGCGGAGACCAAGAGACCCAGTACTTC; CDR3aa: CASSLEGGDQETQYF
abundance: NA; j_gene: TRBJ1-2; d_gene: TRBD1; v_gene: TRBV12-3/TRBV12-4; CDR3nt: TGTGCCAGCAGTCCTCGACAGGGGACGAGCTACACCTTC; CDR3aa: CASSPRQGTSYTF
abundance: NA; j_gene: TRBJ2-3; d_gene: NA; v_gene: TRBV7-2; CDR3nt: TGTGCCAGCAGCCAAGTCCCCTGGGGAGGTGATACGCAGTATTTT; CDR3aa: CASSQVPWGGDTQYF
abundance: NA; j_gene: TRBJ1-2; d_gene: TRBD1; v_gene: TRBV2; CDR3nt: TGTGCCAGCAGTGCCCGGACAGGGAGGTATGGCTACACCTTC; CDR3aa: CASSARTGRYGYTF
abundance: NA; j_gene: TRBJ1-2; d_gene: NA; v_gene: TRBV12-3/TRBV12-4; CDR3nt: TGTGCCAGCAGTCCGCGTGGGAGGGGGGGCTACACCTTC; CDR3aa: CASSPRGRGGYTF
abundance: NA; j_gene: TRBJ2-5; d_gene: NA; v_gene: TRBV12-3/TRBV12-4; CDR3nt: TGTGCCAGCAGTTTAAACCCTGTGGAGACCCAGTACTTC; CDR3aa: CASSLNPVETQYF
abundance: NA; j_gene: TRBJ2-7; d_gene: NA; v_gene: TRBV27; CDR3nt: TGTGCCAGCAGTTTGCGGCAGGGAAGCTACGAGCAGTACTTC; CDR3aa: CASSLRQGSYEQYF
abundance: NA; j_gene: TRBJ2-7; d_gene: NA; v_gene: TRBV5-4; CDR3nt: TGTGCCAGCAGCTCCTCACAGCGAGCCGTCTCCTACGAGCAGTACTTC; CDR3aa: CASSSSQRAVSYEQYF
abundance: few; j_gene: TRBJ1-5; d_gene: NA; v_gene: TRBV10-3; CDR3nt: TGTGCCATCAGTGGACAGCCCAATCAGCCCCAGCATTTT; CDR3aa: CAISGQPNQPQHF
abundance: NA; j_gene: TRBJ2-6; d_gene: NA; v_gene: TRBV5-4; CDR3nt: TGTGCCAGCAGCGGGGGCTCAAGCTCTGGGGCCAACGTCCTGACTTTC; CDR3aa: CASSGGSSSGANVLTF
abundance: NA; j_gene: TRBJ2-7; d_gene: NA; v_gene: TRBV3-1/TRBV3-2; CDR3nt: TGTGCCAGCAGCCACGGGTACGAGCAGTACTTC; CDR3aa: CASSHGYEQYF
abundance: NA; j_gene: TRBJ2-7; d_gene: NA; v_gene: TRBV14; CDR3nt: TGTGCCAGCAGCTTAGGGGCAGGGCACTACGAGCAGTACTTC; CDR3aa: CASSLGAGHYEQYF
abundance: NA; j_gene: TRBJ1-6; d_gene: NA; v_gene: TRBV7-3; CDR3nt: TGTGCCAGCAGCCTAACGGGGAGAAATTCACCCCTCCACTTT; CDR3aa: CASSLTGRNSPLHF
abundance: NA; j_gene: TRBJ1-4; d_gene: NA; v_gene: TRBV19; CDR3nt: TGTGCCAGTAGTATGAGGGACGCGACTAATGAAAAACTGTTTTTT; CDR3aa: CASSMRDATNEKLFF